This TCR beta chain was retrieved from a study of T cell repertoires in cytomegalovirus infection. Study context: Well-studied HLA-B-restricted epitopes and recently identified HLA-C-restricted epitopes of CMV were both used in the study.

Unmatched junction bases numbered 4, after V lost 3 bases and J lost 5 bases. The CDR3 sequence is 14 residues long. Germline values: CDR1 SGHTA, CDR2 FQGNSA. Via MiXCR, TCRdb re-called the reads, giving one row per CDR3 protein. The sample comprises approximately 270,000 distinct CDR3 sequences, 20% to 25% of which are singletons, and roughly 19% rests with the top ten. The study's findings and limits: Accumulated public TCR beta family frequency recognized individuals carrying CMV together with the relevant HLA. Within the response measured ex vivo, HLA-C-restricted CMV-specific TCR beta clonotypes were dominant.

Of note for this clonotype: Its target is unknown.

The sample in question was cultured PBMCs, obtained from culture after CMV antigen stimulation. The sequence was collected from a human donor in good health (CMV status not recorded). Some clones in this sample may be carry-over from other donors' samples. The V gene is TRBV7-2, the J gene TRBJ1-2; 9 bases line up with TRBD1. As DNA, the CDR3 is TGTGCCAGCAGCTTTATACAGGGGGCTTATGGCTACACCTTC. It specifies CASSFIQGAYGYTF.